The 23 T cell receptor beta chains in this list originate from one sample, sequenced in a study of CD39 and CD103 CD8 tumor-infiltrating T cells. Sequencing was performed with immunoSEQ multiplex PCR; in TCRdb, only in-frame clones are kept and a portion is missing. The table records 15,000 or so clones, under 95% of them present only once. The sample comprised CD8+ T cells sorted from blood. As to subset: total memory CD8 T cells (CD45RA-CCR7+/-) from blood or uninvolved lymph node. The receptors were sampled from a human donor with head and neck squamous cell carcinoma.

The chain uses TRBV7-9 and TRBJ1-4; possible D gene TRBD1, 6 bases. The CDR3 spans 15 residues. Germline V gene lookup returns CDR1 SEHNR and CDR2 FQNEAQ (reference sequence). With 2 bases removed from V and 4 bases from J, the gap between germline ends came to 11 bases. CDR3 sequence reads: CASSLRSGDNEKLFF. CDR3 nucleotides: TGTGCCAGCAGCTTACGGTCAGGGGATAATGAAAAACTGTTTTTT.

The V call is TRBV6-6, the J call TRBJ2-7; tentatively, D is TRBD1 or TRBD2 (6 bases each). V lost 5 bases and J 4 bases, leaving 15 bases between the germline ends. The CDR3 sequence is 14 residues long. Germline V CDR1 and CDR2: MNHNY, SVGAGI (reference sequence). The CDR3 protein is CASSPEGGRYEQYF. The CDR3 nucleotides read TGTGCCAGCAGTCCAGAGGGGGGCCGATACGAGCAGTACTTC.

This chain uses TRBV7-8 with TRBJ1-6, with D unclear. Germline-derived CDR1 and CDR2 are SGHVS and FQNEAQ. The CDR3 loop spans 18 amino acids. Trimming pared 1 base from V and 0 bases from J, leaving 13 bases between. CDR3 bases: TGTGCCAGCAGCTTAGATATAGGTGCGAGCTCCTATAATTCACCCCTCCACTTT. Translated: CASSLDIGASSYNSPLHF. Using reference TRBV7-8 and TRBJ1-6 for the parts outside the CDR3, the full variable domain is GAGVSQSPRYKVAKRGQDVALRCDPISGHVSLFWYQQALGQGPEFLTYFQNEAQLDKSGLPSDRFFAERPEGSVSTLKIQRTQQEDSAVYLCASSLDIGASSYNSPLHFGNGTRLTVT.

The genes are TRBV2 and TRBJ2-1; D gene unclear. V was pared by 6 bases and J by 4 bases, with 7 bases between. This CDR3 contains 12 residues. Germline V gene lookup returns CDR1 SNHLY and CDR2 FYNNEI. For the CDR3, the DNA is TGTGCCAGCAGCGACGTTTACAATGAGCAGTTCTTC. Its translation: CASSDVYNEQFF.

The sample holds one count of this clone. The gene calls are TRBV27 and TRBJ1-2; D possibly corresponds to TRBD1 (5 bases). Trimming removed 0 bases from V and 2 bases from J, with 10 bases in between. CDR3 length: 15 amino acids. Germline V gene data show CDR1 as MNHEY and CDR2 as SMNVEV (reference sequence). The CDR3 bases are TGTGCCAGCAGTTTATCGGCAGGGAACAACTATGGCTACACCTTC. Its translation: CASSLSAGNNYGYTF.

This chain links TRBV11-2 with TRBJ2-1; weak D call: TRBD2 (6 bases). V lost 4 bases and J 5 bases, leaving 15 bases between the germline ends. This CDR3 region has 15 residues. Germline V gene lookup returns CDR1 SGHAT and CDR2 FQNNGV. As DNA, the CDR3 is TGTGCCAGCAGCTGGGGCGCCTGGGAGGACAATGAGCAGTTCTTC. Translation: CASSWGAWEDNEQFF. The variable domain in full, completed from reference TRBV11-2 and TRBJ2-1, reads EAGVAQSPRYKIIEKRQSVAFWCNPISGHATLYWYQQILGQGPKLLIQFQNNGVVDDSQLPKDRFSAERLKGVDSTLKIQPAKLEDSAVYLCASSWGAWEDNEQFFGPGTRLTVL.

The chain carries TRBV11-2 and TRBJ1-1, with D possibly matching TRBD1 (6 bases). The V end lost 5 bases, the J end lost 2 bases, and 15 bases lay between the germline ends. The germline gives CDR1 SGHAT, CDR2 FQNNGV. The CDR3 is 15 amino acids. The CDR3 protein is CASSLWTAVNTEAFF. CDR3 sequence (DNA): TGTGCCAGCAGCCTTTGGACAGCGGTAAACACTGAAGCTTTCTTT.

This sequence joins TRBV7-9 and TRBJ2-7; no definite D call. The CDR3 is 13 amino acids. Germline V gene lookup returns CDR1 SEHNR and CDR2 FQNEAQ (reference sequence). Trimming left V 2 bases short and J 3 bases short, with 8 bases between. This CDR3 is CASSLKERYEQYF. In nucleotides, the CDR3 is TGTGCCAGCAGCTTAAAGGAGCGCTACGAGCAGTACTTC.

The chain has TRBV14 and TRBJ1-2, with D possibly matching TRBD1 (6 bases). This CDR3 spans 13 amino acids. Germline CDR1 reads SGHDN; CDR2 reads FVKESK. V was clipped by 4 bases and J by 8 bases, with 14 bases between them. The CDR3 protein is CASSPPGAPGYTF. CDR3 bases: TGTGCCAGCAGCCCGCCGGGGGCGCCGGGCTACACCTTC.

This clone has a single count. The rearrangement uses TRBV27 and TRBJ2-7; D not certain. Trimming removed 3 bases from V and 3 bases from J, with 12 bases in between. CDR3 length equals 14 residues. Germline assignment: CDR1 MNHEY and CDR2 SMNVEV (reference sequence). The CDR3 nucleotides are TGTGCCAGCAGTTTGATCGGACGGTACTACGAGCAGTACTTC. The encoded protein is CASSLIGRYYEQYF.

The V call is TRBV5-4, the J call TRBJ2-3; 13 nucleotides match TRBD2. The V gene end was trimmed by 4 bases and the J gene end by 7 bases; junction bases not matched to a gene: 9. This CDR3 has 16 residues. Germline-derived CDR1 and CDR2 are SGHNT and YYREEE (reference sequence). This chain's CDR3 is CASSQKLAGGPNTQYF. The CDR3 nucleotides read TGTGCCAGCAGCCAAAAACTAGCGGGGGGGCCGAATACGCAGTATTTT.

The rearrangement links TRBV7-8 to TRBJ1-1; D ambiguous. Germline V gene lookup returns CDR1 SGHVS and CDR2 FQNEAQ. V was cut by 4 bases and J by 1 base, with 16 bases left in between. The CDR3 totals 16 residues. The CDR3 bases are TGTGCCAGCAGCTCCCTAGCGGGGTCGGCGAACACTGAAGCTTTCTTT. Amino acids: CASSSLAGSANTEAFF.

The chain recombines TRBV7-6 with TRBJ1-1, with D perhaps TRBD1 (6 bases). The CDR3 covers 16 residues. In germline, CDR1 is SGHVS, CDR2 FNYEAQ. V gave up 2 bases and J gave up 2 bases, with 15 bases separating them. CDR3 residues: CASSLPTGQSNTEAFF. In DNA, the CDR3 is TGTGCCAGCAGCTTACCCACCGGACAGTCAAACACTGAAGCTTTCTTT.

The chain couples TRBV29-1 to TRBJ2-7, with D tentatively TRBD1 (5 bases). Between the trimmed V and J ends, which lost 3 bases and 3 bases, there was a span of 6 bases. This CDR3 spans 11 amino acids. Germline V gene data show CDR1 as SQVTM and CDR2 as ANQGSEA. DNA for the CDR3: TGCAGCGTTGACGACAGCTACGAGCAGTACTTC. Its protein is CSVDDSYEQYF.

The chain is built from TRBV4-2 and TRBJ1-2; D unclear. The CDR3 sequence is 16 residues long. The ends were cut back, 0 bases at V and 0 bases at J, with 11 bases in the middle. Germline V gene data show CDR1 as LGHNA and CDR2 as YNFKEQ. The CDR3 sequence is CASSQDAGPANYGYTF. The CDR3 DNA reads TGTGCCAGCAGCCAAGACGCCGGCCCAGCTAACTATGGCTACACCTTC.

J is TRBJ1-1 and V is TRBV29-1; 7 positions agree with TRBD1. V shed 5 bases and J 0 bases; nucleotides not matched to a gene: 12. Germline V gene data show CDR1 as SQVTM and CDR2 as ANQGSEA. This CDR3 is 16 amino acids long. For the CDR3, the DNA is TGCAGCGTTTCCGGGACAGAATCTCAAATGAACACTGAAGCTTTCTTT. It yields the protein CSVSGTESQMNTEAFF.

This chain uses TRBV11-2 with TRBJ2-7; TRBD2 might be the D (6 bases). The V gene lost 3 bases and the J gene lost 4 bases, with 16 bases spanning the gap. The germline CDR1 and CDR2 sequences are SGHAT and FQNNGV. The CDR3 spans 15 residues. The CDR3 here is CASSFDPGSGYEQYF. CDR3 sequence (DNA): TGTGCCAGCAGCTTCGACCCCGGGAGCGGATACGAGCAGTACTTC.

The DNA of the CDR3 is TGTGCCAGCAGTTTAGGGACAGGGGGCCACTATGGCTACACCTTC. Its translation is CASSLGTGGHYGYTF. The genes are TRBV27 and TRBJ1-2; TRBD1 aligns across 12 bases. J lost 3 bases, V lost 2 bases, and 1 base had no gene match. CDR1 MNHEY and CDR2 SMNVEV come from the germline V gene (reference sequence). The CDR3 totals 15 residues.

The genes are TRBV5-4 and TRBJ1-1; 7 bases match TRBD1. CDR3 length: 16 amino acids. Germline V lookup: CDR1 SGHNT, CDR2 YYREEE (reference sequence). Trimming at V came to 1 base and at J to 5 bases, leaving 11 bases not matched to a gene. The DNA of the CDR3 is TGTGCCAGCAGCTTGACAGGGGTGGGGGACACAACTGAAGCTTTCTTT. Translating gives CASSLTGVGDTTEAFF.

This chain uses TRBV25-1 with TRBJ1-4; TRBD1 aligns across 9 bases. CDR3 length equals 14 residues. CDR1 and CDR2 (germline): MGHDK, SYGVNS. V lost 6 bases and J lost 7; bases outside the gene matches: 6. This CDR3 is CASSLGQGREKLFF. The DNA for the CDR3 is TGTGCCAGCAGCCTCGGACAGGGGCGTGAAAAACTGTTTTTT.

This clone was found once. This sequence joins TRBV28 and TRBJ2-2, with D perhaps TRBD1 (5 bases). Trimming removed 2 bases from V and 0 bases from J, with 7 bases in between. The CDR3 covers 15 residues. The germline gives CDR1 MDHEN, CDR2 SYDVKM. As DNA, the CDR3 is TGTGCCAGCAGTTTAGGACATCCGAACACCGGGGAGCTGTTTTTT. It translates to CASSLGHPNTGELFF.

The CDR3 DNA sequence: TGTGCCAGCAGCCCCGACTGGTCTCCCTACAATGAGCAGTTCTTC. Translated, it gives CASSPDWSPYNEQFF. The rearrangement uses TRBV9 and TRBJ2-1, with unresolved D. The germline gives CDR1 SGDLS, CDR2 YYNGEE. Trimming took 4 bases from V and 2 from J, leaving 13 bases between them. The CDR3 loop spans 15 amino acids.

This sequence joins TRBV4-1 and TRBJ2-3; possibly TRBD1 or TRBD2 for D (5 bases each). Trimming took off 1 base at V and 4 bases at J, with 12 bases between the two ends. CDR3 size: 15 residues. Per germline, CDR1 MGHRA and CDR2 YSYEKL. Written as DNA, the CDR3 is TGCGCCAGCAGCCAAGGGGGGAGTCATCCAGATACGCAGTATTTT. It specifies CASSQGGSHPDTQYF.